Below, one TCR beta chain is given with its context. The data derive from a study of blood T cell repertoires in COVID-19. Germline CDR1 is SGHDN and CDR2 is FVKESK. The CDR3 has 17 residues. V lost 1 base to trimming and J lost 4 bases; unmatched junction nucleotides: 11. The repertoire was sequenced with immunoSEQ multiplex PCR; TCRdb's copy has only in-frame clones and lacks some. This table has 200,000 to 250,000 clones, approximately 88% appearing once. The chain employs TRBV14 and TRBJ2-3, with TRBD2 matching over 7 bases. The source material was PBMCs or T cells enriched from blood (not recorded which). The receptor comes from a woman in her 30s who had been exposed to COVID-19. CDR3 sequence (DNA): TGTGCCAGCAGCCAAGTTTCCAGCGGGAATTCCCCAGATACGCAGTATTTT. Its translation is CASSQVSSGNSPDTQYF.